The 31 T cell receptor beta chains below were found in one sample sequenced in a study of OX40 agonist ivuxolimab in advanced cancers. Assay used: immunoSEQ multiplex PCR; TCRdb lists only in-frame clones, some missing. Among about 58,000 clones, about 82% were seen once, and the ten largest hold roughly 1%. The input for sequencing was CD4+ or CD8+ T cells sorted from blood, taken in a trial of the OX40 agonist ivuxolimab. The receptor set was obtained from an adult with an advanced solid tumor such as melanoma, head and neck, liver or kidney cancer.

The V and J genes are TRBV5-6 and TRBJ1-6; no clear D gene. Trimming took 2 bases from V and 8 from J, leaving 17 bases between them. The CDR3 runs 16 residues. CDR1 and CDR2 from the germline V gene are SGHDT and YYEEEE. Here the CDR3 reads CASSFYDQFGDSPLHF. The CDR3 DNA follows: TGTGCCAGCAGCTTTTACGACCAATTTGGGGATTCACCCCTCCACTTT.

This CDR3 reads CASSFTNEQYF. The DNA for the CDR3 is TGTGCCAGCAGCTTTACCAACGAGCAGTACTTC. The V call is TRBV5-8, the J call TRBJ2-7, with no clear D. V lost 2 bases, J lost 5 bases, and 5 bases lay in between. The length of the CDR3 is 11 residues. Germline lookup yields CDR1 SGHTS and CDR2 YDEGEE.

The CDR3, as DNA: TGCGCCAGCAGTCAATCGCCGGGGAGCTCCTACAATGAGCAGTTCTTC. Translating gives CASSQSPGSSYNEQFF. The genes are TRBV23-1 and TRBJ2-1, with D maybe TRBD2 (5 bases). TRBV23-1 is designated an ORF whose function remains uncertain. Trimming shortened V by 0 bases and J by 0 bases, and 9 bases separated the two germline ends. This CDR3 spans 16 amino acids.

About this clone: This sample includes further DNA sequences coding for the same CDR3. This chain links TRBV6-5 with TRBJ1-1; TRBD1 is a possible D gene (5 bases). V shed 2 bases and J shed 4 bases, with 14 bases lying between them. The CDR3 is made up of 15 amino acids. Looked up from germline, CDR1 is MNHEY and CDR2 is SVGAGI. CDR3 in amino acids: CASSYGGVGVTEAFF. The CDR3 coding sequence is TGTGCCAGCAGTTACGGGGGGGTGGGTGTCACTGAAGCTTTCTTT.

The chain combines TRBV5-4 with TRBJ2-7; tentative D call: TRBD1 (6 bases). V dropped 0 bases and J dropped 7 bases, with 20 bases sitting between them. Germline V CDR1 and CDR2: SGHNT, YYREEE (reference sequence). CDR3 length: 16 amino acids. Here the CDR3 DNA reads TGTGCCAGCAGCTTGGGGTACGCTACAGGGAAGTGGGAGCAGTACTTC. Translating it yields CASSLGYATGKWEQYF.

This clone was seen just once. The rearrangement links TRBV18 to TRBJ1-1; no definite D call. Germline V gene sequence: CDR1 KGHSH, CDR2 LQKENI. Trimming left V 6 bases short and J 7 bases short, with 21 bases between. The CDR3 extends over 15 amino acids. The DNA of the CDR3 is TGTGCCAGCTCGCCGGAGGGCCTGAGTAGCGGTGAAGCTTTCTTT. Its translation is CASSPEGLSSGEAFF.

The rearrangement links TRBV5-1 to TRBJ2-3; D is ambiguous. Germline CDR1 SGHRS, CDR2 YFSETQ. The CDR3 is made up of 13 amino acids. V was clipped by 5 bases and J by 0 bases, with 7 bases between them. CDR3 sequence: CASRKGSTDTQYF. CDR3 DNA sequence: TGCGCCAGCAGGAAGGGAAGCACAGATACGCAGTATTTT.

V is TRBV7-9 and J is TRBJ1-1, with a possible D match to TRBD1 (5 bases). There are 15 residues in the CDR3. V was shortened by 5 bases and J by 1 base, with 14 bases between the two germline ends. Germline CDR1 and CDR2: SEHNR and FQNEAQ (reference sequence). CDR3 nucleotides: TGTGCCAGCAGCCCCACCAACGGGGGGAACACTGAAGCTTTCTTT. This gives the protein CASSPTNGGNTEAFF.

This clone was found a few times. The rearrangement links TRBV11-2 to TRBJ2-6, with 7 bases matching TRBD1. This CDR3 is 19 amino acids long. V trimming: 1 base; J trimming: 4 bases; junction bases outside the gene matches: 13. Germline V gives CDR1 SGHAT, CDR2 FQNNGV. CDR3: CASSLAPSGGVWGANVLTF. The DNA of the CDR3 is TGTGCCAGCAGCTTAGCGCCGTCAGGGGGTGTGTGGGGGGCCAACGTCCTGACTTTC.

This chain uses TRBV11-2 with TRBJ1-2; D is uncertain. The germline V gene has CDR1 SGHAT and CDR2 FQNNGV. V dropped 1 base and J dropped 3 bases, with 12 bases sitting between them. The CDR3 totals 15 residues. CDR3 nucleotides: TGTGCCAGCAGCTTAGGAGGAGGGTTCCACTATGGCTACACCTTC. Translated, it gives CASSLGGGFHYGYTF.

The V gene is TRBV6-1, the J gene TRBJ2-3, with 10 bases aligning to TRBD2. The CDR3 contains 14 residues. From germline, CDR1 is MNHNS and CDR2 SASEGT. V gave up 5 bases and J gave up 2 bases; unmatched junction bases: 1. Here the CDR3 DNA reads TGTGCCAGCAGTCTAGCGGGGGCCACAGATACGCAGTATTTT. This encodes CASSLAGATDTQYF.

The rearrangement uses TRBV19 and TRBJ2-7; D gene uncertain. Germline CDR1 and CDR2: LNHDA and SQIVND (reference sequence). V was shortened by 3 bases and J by 0 bases, with 12 bases between the two germline ends. The CDR3 is 15 residues long. The CDR3 sequence is CASSIGPGRSYEQYF. DNA of the CDR3: TGTGCCAGTAGTATTGGTCCAGGACGCTCCTACGAGCAGTACTTC. The full variable domain, with the rest looked up from reference TRBV19 and TRBJ2-7, is DGGITQSPKYLFRKEGQNVTLSCEQNLNHDAMYWYRQDPGQGLRLIYYSQIVNDFQKGDIAEGYSVSREKKESFPLTVTSAQKNPTAFYLCASSIGPGRSYEQYFGPGTRLTVT.

The CDR3 loop is CASSEAFRYEAFF. DNA of the CDR3: TGTGCCAGCAGTGAAGCGTTCCGATATGAAGCTTTCTTT. The chain carries TRBV2 and TRBJ1-1, with D uncertain. The CDR3 consists of 13 residues. Germline CDR1 SNHLY, CDR2 FYNNEI. V shed 0 bases and J shed 7 bases, with 9 bases lying between them. Drawing the rest from reference TRBV2 and TRBJ1-1, the complete variable domain is EPEVTQTPSHQVTQMGQEVILRCVPISNHLYFYWYRQILGQKVEFLVSFYNNEISEKSEIFDDQFSVERPDGSNFTLKIRSTKLEDSAMYFCASSEAFRYEAFFGQGTRLTVV.

This clone was detected only once. The V and J genes are TRBV5-4 and TRBJ2-2, with D unclear. CDR1 and CDR2 (germline): SGHNT, YYREEE (reference sequence). The CDR3 is 15 residues long. V lost 1 base to trimming and J lost 6 bases, with 13 bases between them. CDR3 sequence reads: CASSLWGYGAGELFF. CDR3 DNA: TGTGCCAGCAGCTTGTGGGGATATGGGGCCGGGGAGCTGTTTTTT.

The rearrangement joins TRBV5-1 to TRBJ1-6; TRBD1 agrees at 8 bases. Germline V lookup: CDR1 SGHRS, CDR2 YFSETQ. The CDR3 contains 13 residues. With V trimmed by 7 bases and J by 4 bases, 1 base remained unmatched. The CDR3 is CASGTGYNSPLHF. The CDR3 DNA is TGCGCCAGCGGGACAGGATATAATTCACCCCTCCACTTT.

The chain uses TRBV7-3 and TRBJ2-1; TRBD1 is a possible D gene (5 bases). The germline CDR1 and CDR2 sequences are SGHTA and FQGTGA. V lost 4 bases and J 4 bases, leaving 11 bases between the germline ends. This CDR3 has 14 amino acids. The CDR3 is CASSYKGQYNEQFF. The CDR3 nucleotides read TGTGCCAGCAGCTATAAAGGACAATACAATGAGCAGTTCTTC.

The V gene is TRBV19, the J gene TRBJ1-5, with D perhaps matching TRBD1 (6 bases). Trimming left V 3 bases short and J 1 base short, with 19 bases between. This CDR3 has 18 residues. CDR1 and CDR2 (germline): LNHDA, SQIVND (reference sequence). The CDR3, as DNA: TGTGCCAGTAGTATGGGGGGGGCCGCCGACGCAAGCAATCAGCCCCAGCATTTT. Its protein product is CASSMGGAADASNQPQHF.

V is TRBV6-6 and J is TRBJ2-5; D uncertain. V was cut by 2 bases and J by 5 bases, with 3 bases left in between. Germline V gene data show CDR1 as MNHNY and CDR2 as SVGAGI (reference sequence). The CDR3 covers 11 residues. The CDR3 sequence: CASSYGETQYF. The CDR3 DNA follows: TGTGCCAGCAGTTACGGGGAGACCCAGTACTTC.

DNA for the CDR3: TGTGCCAGCAGTGACAGGGATCATGGAAACACCATATATTTT. Translating it yields CASSDRDHGNTIYF. The chain couples TRBV6-1 to TRBJ1-3; D is possibly TRBD1 (5 bases). This CDR3 contains 14 residues. The V end lost 3 bases, the J end lost 3 bases, and 9 bases lay between the germline ends. Germline CDR1 is MNHNS and CDR2 is SASEGT.

The chain links TRBV11-2 to TRBJ2-3; D may be TRBD2 (5 bases). The CDR3 is made up of 13 amino acids. Trimming cost V 4 bases and J 6 bases, with 11 bases left between them. CDR1 is SGHAT, CDR2 FQNNGV, per germline. CDR3 nucleotides: TGTGCCAGCAGCTCCTCCCCGGGGGATACGCAGTATTTT. Translation gives CASSSSPGDTQYF.

This rearrangement joins TRBV25-1 to TRBJ2-7; tentatively, D is TRBD1 (5 bases). Germline assignment: CDR1 MGHDK and CDR2 SYGVNS. This CDR3 spans 13 amino acids. With 8 bases removed from V and 0 bases from J, the gap between germline ends came to 11 bases. CDR3: CASALTASYEQYF. The CDR3 nucleotides read TGTGCCAGCGCCTTGACAGCCTCCTACGAGCAGTACTTC.

The rearrangement joins TRBV6-1 to TRBJ2-7; D might be TRBD2 (5 bases). The CDR3 has 11 residues. V lost 4 bases, J lost 9 bases, and 10 bases lay in between. CDR1 and CDR2 from the germline V gene are MNHNS and SASEGT. This CDR3 reads CASSADLRQYF. CDR3 nucleotide sequence: TGTGCCAGCAGTGCGGACTTGAGGCAGTACTTC.

The gene calls are TRBV5-5 and TRBJ1-5; no firm D call. Germline-derived CDR1 and CDR2 are SGHKS and YYEKEE (reference sequence). V lost 0 bases and J lost 2, with 12 bases in between. This CDR3 comprises 16 residues. The CDR3 DNA reads as TGTGCCAGCAGCTTGGCGGCGGCAGGCGGCAATCAGCCCCAGCATTTT. This sequence encodes CASSLAAAGGNQPQHF.

J is TRBJ2-3 and V is TRBV5-1; D is possibly TRBD2 (5 bases). There are 13 residues in the CDR3. In germline, CDR1 is SGHRS, CDR2 YFSETQ. Trimming left V 0 bases short and J 4 bases short, with 6 bases between. The CDR3 nucleotides read TGCGCCAGCAGCTTGGAACTAGCAGATACGCAGTATTTT. Encoded protein: CASSLELADTQYF.

This clone has only a few counts. J is TRBJ1-6 and V is TRBV4-1, with 12 bases identical to TRBD1. The CDR3 runs 16 residues. The V and J ends lost 1 base and 10 bases, in that order; junction bases with no gene match: 5. Per the germline V gene, CDR1 is MGHRA and CDR2 is YSYEKL. In DNA form, the CDR3 reads TGCGCCAGCAGCCAAGCTGGGACAGGGGGCCGGTCACCCCTCCACTTT. It codes for CASSQAGTGGRSPLHF.

This chain links TRBV5-1 with TRBJ1-1, with 7 bases lining up with TRBD1. Germline V gene lookup returns CDR1 SGHRS and CDR2 YFSETQ. With V trimmed by 6 bases and J by 3 bases, 14 bases remained unmatched. There are 16 residues in the CDR3. The CDR3 coding sequence is TGCGCCAGCACAGACAGGGTATGGGTTCGTGACACTGAAGCTTTCTTT. Protein product: CASTDRVWVRDTEAFF.

The chain combines TRBV6-1 with TRBJ1-5; 9 bases match TRBD1. This CDR3 spans 13 amino acids. J was trimmed by 7 bases and V by 8 bases; bases with no gene match: 6. The germline gives CDR1 MNHNS, CDR2 SASEGT. CDR3 residues: CASGDRVRQPQHF. The CDR3 DNA reads TGTGCCAGCGGGGACAGGGTAAGGCAGCCCCAGCATTTT.

The CDR3 reads CASNSRDRRYSTNYGYTF. For the CDR3, the DNA is TGTGCCAGTAACAGCCGGGACAGGAGATACTCAACTAACTATGGCTACACCTTC. V usage is TRBV19 and J usage is TRBJ1-2; TRBD1 matches at 8 bases. Unmatched junction bases numbered 16, after V lost 7 bases and J lost 0 bases. From germline, CDR1 is LNHDA and CDR2 SQIVND (reference sequence). This CDR3 spans 18 amino acids.

This chain uses TRBV6-5 with TRBJ2-1; 8 bases align to TRBD2. The CDR3 runs to 15 residues. Germline CDR1 and CDR2: MNHEY and SVGAGI. Unmatched junction bases numbered 1, after V lost 0 bases and J lost 3 bases. CDR3 sequence: CASSYSRGGYNEQFF. As DNA, the CDR3 is TGTGCCAGCAGTTACTCACGGGGGGGCTACAATGAGCAGTTCTTC.

This rearrangement joins TRBV7-9 to TRBJ1-1, with D unclear. Between the trimmed V and J ends, which lost 5 bases and 1 base, there was a span of 14 bases. The V gene's germline CDR1 is SEHNR and CDR2 FQNEAQ (reference sequence). This CDR3 spans 15 amino acids. CDR3 in amino acids: CASSPPSGRNTEAFF. As DNA, the CDR3 is TGTGCCAGCAGCCCCCCCTCCGGGAGGAACACTGAAGCTTTCTTT.

V is TRBV2 and J is TRBJ1-6; 7 nucleotides agree with TRBD1. Germline V gene sequence: CDR1 SNHLY, CDR2 FYNNEI. V was pared by 5 bases and J by 5 bases, with 9 bases of the junction left unmatched. There are 16 residues in the CDR3. CDR3 nucleotides: TGTGCCAGCAGTCCTCCGGGACAGCGAAATAATTCACCCCTCCACTTT. Amino acids: CASSPPGQRNNSPLHF.